The clone carrying this T cell receptor (beta chain) turned up a few times. The CDR3 sequence is 16 residues long. The germline CDR1 and CDR2 sequences are SEHNR and FQNEAQ (reference sequence). Trimming cost V 3 bases and J 0 bases, with 13 bases left between them. These data belong to a study of CD8+ T cells in alopecia areata. After isolation, RNA underwent reverse transcription to generate cDNA as the sequencing template. Repertoires were generated with immunoSEQ multiplex PCR, while TCRdb's copy carries only in-frame clones and drops some. The sample gives over 95,000 clones, around 38% of which show up once; 1.3% is in the top ten.

The TCR comes from a human donor with alopecia areata. The chain combines TRBV7-9 with TRBJ2-3; TRBD2 is a possible D gene (5 bases). The material sequenced was CD4+ T cells sorted from blood. CDR3 sequence (DNA): TGTGCCAGCAGCTTGAGTCAATCTAGCAGCACAGATACGCAGTATTTT. Residues: CASSLSQSSSTDTQYF.